This TCR beta chain was documented in a study of response to subunit inactivated influenza vaccine. Notes on this clonotype: What it binds is not known.

Points from the study as a whole: Researchers suggested that each seasonal influenza vaccination recruits few new T cells.

Germline CDR1 is LNHDA and CDR2 is SQIVND (reference sequence). The V gene lost 3 bases and the J gene lost 0 bases, with 5 bases spanning the gap. The CDR3 totals 14 residues. TCRdb re-derived calls from the RT-PCR reads in MiXCR, one entry per CDR3 protein. This table has some 500,000 distinct CDR3 sequences, 15% to 20% appearing once. The source material was CD4+ T cells sorted from PBMCs, sampled roughly 24 months after vaccination. The source is a man aged 45-69 years who received an inactivated influenza vaccine. This rearrangement joins TRBV19 to TRBJ2-2, with D possibly matching TRBD2 (5 bases). CDR3 amino acids: CASSIGTNTGELFF. The CDR3, as DNA: TGTGCCAGTAGTATCGGGACGAACACCGGGGAGCTGTTTTTT.